Each of the 3 T cell receptor beta chains below was sequenced from the same sample in a study of shared clonotypes between healthy human individuals. Naive-designated CD8 cells lacked CD45RO, were positively enriched for CCR7, and omitted terminally differentiated effector memory CD45RA+ cells. Method: immunoSEQ multiplex PCR; TCRdb's copy keeps in-frame clones and lacks some. The sample includes roughly 600,000 clones, roughly 98% seen only once; the top ten take approximately 0.3%. Sample: naive CD8+ T cells sorted from blood. These receptors originate from a man aged 30-40 years in good health.

DNA of the CDR3: TGCGCCAGCCTCGGCCATCAGCCCCAGCATTTT. Residues: CASLGHQPQHF. The V call is TRBV10-1, the J call TRBJ1-5; no definite D call. The CDR3 length is 11 residues. From germline, CDR1 is WNHNN and CDR2 SYGVQD (reference sequence). V was clipped by 8 bases and J by 5 bases, with 7 bases between them.

In nucleotides, the CDR3 is TGCAGCGTAACACTCGGGACTAGCCCAATCCACGAGCAGTACTTC. Translation gives CSVTLGTSPIHEQYF. The rearrangement uses TRBV29-1 and TRBJ2-7; 9 nucleotides agree with TRBD2. Germline V CDR1 and CDR2: SQVTM, ANQGSEA. The CDR3 totals 15 residues. After removal of 6 bases from V and 5 bases from J, the junction contained 14 bases not matched to a gene.

The chain links TRBV9 to TRBJ2-3; D may match TRBD1 or TRBD2 (5 bases each). The CDR3 loop spans 16 amino acids. Germline CDR1 and CDR2: SGDLS and YYNGEE. V lost 1 base and J lost 3, with 15 bases in between. For the CDR3, the DNA is TGTGCCAGCAGCGTACACGGGGCTGGCGGAACAGATACGCAGTATTTT. Amino acids: CASSVHGAGGTDTQYF. Full variable domain (rest looked up from reference TRBV9 and TRBJ2-3): DSGVTQTPKHLITATGQRVTLRCSPRSGDLSVYWYQQSLDQGLQFLIQYYNGEERAKGNILERFSAQQFPDLHSELNLSSLELGDSALYFCASSVHGAGGTDTQYFGPGTRLTVL.